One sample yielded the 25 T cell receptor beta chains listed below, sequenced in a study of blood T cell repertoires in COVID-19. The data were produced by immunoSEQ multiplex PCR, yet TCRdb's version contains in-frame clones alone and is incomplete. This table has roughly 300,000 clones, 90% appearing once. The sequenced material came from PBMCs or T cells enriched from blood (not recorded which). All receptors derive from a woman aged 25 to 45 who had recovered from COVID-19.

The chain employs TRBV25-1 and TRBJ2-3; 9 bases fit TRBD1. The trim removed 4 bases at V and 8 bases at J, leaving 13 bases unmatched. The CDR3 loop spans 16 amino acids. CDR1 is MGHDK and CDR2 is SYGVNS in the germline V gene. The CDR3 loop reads CASSAAKTGGVGTQYF. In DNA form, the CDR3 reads TGTGCCAGCAGTGCTGCTAAGACAGGGGGAGTTGGTACGCAGTATTTT.

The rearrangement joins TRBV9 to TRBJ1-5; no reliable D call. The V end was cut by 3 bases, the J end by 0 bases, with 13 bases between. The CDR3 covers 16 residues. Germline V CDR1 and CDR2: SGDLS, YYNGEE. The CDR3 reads CASSAPRVSSNQPQHF. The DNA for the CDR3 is TGTGCCAGCAGCGCCCCCCGAGTTAGTAGCAATCAGCCCCAGCATTTT.

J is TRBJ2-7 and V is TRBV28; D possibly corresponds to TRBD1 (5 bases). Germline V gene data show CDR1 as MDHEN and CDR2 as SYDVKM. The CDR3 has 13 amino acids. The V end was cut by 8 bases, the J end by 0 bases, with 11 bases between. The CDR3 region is CASRQTYSYEQYF. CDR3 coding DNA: TGTGCCAGCCGACAGACATACTCCTACGAGCAGTACTTC. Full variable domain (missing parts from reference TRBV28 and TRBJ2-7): DVKVTQSSRYLVKRTGEKVFLECVQDMDHENMFWYRQDPGLGLRLIYFSYDVKMKEKGDIPEGYSVSREKKERFSLILESASTNQTSMYLCASRQTYSYEQYFGPGTRLTVT.

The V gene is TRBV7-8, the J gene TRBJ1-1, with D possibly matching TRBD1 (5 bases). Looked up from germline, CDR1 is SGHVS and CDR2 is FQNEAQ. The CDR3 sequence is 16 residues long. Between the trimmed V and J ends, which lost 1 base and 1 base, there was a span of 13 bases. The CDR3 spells CASSLGSGERNTEAFF. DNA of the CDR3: TGTGCCAGCAGCTTAGGGTCGGGGGAGAGGAACACTGAAGCTTTCTTT.

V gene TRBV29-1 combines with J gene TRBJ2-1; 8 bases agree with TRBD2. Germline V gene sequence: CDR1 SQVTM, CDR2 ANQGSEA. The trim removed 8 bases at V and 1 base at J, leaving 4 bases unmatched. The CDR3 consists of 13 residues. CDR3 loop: CSYTSGSYNEQFF. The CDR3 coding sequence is TGCAGCTATACTAGCGGTTCCTACAATGAGCAGTTCTTC.

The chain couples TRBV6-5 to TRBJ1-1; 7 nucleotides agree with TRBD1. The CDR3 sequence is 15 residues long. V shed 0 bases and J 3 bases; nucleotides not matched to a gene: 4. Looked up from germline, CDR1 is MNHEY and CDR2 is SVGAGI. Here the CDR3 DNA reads TGTGCCAGCAGTTACTCGAGGGGGCGGGACACTGAAGCTTTCTTT. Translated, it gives CASSYSRGRDTEAFF.

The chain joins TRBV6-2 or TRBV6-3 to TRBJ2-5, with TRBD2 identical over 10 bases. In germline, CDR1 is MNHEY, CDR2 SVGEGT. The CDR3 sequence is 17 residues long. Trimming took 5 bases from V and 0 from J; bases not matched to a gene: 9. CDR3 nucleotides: TGTGCCAGCAGTAAACTGCCGGGACTAGCGAACCAAGAGACCCAGTACTTC. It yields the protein CASSKLPGLANQETQYF.

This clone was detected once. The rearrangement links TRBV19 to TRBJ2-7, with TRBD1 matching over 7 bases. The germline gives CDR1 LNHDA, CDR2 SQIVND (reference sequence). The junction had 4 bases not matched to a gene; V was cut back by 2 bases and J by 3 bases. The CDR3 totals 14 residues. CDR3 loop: CASSIWDRDYEQYF. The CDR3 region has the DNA TGTGCCAGTAGTATATGGGACAGAGACTACGAGCAGTACTTC.

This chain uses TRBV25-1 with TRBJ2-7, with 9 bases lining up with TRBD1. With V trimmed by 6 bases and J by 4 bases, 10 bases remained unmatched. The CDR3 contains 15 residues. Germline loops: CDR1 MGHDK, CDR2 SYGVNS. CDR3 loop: CASSGVRDREYEQYF. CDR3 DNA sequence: TGTGCCAGCAGCGGGGTCCGGGACAGGGAGTACGAGCAGTACTTC.

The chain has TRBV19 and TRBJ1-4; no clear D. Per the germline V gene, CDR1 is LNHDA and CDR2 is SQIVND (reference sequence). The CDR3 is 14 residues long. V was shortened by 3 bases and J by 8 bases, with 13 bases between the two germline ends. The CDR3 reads CASSIWAPDEKLFF. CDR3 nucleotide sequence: TGTGCCAGTAGTATCTGGGCACCCGACGAAAAACTGTTTTTT.

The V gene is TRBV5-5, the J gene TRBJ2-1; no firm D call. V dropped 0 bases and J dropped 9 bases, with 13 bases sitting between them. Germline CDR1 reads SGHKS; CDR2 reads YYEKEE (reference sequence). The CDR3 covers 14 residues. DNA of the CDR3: TGTGCCAGCAGCTTGGCCGGCTGGTCGGGTGAGCAGTTCTTC. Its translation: CASSLAGWSGEQFF.

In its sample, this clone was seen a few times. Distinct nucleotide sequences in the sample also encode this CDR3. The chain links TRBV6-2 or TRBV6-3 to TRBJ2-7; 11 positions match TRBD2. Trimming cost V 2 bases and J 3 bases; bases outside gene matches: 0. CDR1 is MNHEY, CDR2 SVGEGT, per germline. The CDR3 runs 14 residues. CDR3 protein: CASSYGTSGYEQYF. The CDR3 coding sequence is TGTGCCAGCAGTTACGGGACTAGCGGCTACGAGCAGTACTTC.

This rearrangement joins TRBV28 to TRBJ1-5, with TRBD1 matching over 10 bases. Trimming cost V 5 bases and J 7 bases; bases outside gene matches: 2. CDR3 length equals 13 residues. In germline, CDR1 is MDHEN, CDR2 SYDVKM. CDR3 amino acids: CASSGTGEQPQHF. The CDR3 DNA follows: TGTGCCAGCAGTGGGACAGGGGAACAGCCCCAGCATTTT. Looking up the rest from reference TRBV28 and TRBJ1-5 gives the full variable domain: DVKVTQSSRYLVKRTGEKVFLECVQDMDHENMFWYRQDPGLGLRLIYFSYDVKMKEKGDIPEGYSVSREKKERFSLILESASTNQTSMYLCASSGTGEQPQHFGDGTRLSIL.

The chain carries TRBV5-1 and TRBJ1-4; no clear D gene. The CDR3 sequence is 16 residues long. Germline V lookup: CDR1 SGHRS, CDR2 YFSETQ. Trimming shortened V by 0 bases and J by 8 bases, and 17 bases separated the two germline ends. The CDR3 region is CASSLVSRWSEEKLFF. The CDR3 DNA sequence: TGCGCCAGCAGCTTGGTCAGCCGCTGGAGTGAAGAAAAACTGTTTTTT.

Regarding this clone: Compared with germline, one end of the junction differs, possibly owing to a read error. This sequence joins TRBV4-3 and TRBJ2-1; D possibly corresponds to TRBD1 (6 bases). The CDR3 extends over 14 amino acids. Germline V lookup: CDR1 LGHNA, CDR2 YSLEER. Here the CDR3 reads CASSEEQGTYEQFF. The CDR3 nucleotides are TGCGCCAGCAGCGAAGAACAGGGAACTTATGAGCAGTTCTTC.

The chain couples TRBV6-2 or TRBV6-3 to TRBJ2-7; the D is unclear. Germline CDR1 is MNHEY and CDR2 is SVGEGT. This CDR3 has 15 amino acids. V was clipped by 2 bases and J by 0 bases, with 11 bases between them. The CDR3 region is CASSYRPRSSYEQYF. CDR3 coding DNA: TGTGCCAGCAGTTACCGACCTAGGAGCTCCTACGAGCAGTACTTC.

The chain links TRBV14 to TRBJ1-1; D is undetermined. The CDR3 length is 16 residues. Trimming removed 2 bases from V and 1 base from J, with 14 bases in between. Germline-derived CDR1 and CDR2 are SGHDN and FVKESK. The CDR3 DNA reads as TGTGCCAGCAGCCAATTTCAGATCGCCGCGAACACTGAAGCTTTCTTT. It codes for CASSQFQIAANTEAFF.

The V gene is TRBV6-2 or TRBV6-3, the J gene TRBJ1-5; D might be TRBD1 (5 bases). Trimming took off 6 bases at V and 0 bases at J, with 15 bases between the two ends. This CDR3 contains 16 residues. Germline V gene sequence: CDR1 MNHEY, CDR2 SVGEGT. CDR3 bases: TGTGCCAGCAGCCCGGGGTGGGGCTATAGCAATCAGCCCCAGCATTTT. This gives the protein CASSPGWGYSNQPQHF.

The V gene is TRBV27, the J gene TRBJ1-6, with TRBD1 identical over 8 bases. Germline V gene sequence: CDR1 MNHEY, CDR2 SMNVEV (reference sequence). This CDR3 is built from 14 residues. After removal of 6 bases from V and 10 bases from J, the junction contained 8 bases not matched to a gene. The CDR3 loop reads CASRPDRADSPLHF. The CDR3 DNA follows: TGTGCCAGCAGGCCGGACAGGGCCGACTCACCCCTCCACTTT.

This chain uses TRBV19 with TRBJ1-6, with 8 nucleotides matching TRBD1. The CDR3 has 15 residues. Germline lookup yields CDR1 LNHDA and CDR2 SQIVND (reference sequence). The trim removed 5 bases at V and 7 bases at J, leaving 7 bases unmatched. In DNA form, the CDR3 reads TGTGCCAGTAGTTCAGGACAGGGAGTGAATTCACCCCTCCACTTT. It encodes CASSSGQGVNSPLHF.

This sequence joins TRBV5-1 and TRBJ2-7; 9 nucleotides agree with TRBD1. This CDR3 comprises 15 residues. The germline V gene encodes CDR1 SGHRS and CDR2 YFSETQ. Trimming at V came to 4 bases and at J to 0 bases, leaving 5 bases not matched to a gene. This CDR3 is CASSGGTGFSYEQYF. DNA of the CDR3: TGCGCCAGCAGCGGCGGGACAGGGTTCTCCTACGAGCAGTACTTC.

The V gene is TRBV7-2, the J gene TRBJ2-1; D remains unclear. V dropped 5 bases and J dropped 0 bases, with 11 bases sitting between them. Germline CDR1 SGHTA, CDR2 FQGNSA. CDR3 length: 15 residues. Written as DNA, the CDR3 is TGTGCCAGCAGCCCAGATTACAGCTCCTACAATGAGCAGTTCTTC. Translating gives CASSPDYSSYNEQFF.

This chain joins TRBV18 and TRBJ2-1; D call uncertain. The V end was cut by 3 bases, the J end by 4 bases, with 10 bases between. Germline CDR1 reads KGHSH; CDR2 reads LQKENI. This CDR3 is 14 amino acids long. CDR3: CASSPDSTYNEQFF. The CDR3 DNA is TGTGCCAGCTCACCTGATAGTACGTACAATGAGCAGTTCTTC.

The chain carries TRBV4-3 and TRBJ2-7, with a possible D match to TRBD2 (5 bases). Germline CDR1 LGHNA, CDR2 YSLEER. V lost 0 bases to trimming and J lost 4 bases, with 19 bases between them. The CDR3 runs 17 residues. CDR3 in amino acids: CASSQEMGSGSKYEQYF. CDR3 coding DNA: TGCGCCAGCAGCCAAGAAATGGGAAGCGGATCAAAATACGAGCAGTACTTC.

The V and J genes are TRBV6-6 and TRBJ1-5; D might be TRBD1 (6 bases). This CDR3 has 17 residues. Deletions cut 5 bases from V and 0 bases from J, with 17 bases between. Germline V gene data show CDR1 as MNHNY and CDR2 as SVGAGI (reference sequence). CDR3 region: CASSPLGAVVSNQPQHF. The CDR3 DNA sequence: TGTGCCAGCAGTCCCCTGGGGGCAGTGGTTAGCAATCAGCCCCAGCATTTT.